This TCR beta chain was identified in a study of CD8 T cells in Susac syndrome. Reverse transcription of roughly 0.45 to 1 ug RNA used random hexamers. Amplification of TCR beta CDR3 was carried out by immunoSEQ multiplex PCR, which covered 54 Vbeta and 13 Jbeta segments. TCRdb itself ran the immunoSEQ multiplex PCR reads through MiXCR, one entry per CDR3 protein. Seen here are some 150,000 distinct CDR3 sequences, roughly 95% observed once, and the top ten hold under 0.15%. Overall study findings and caveats: Individuals included in the TCR sequencing and HLA analysis were acknowledged by the study to be relatively few in number.

TCR beta sequences were obtained from blood CD8+ and CD4+ T cells. It was treatment-naive patients with stable or active relapsing-remitting disease who made up the multiple sclerosis controls. V lost 7 bases to trimming and J lost 2 bases, with 18 bases between them. This CDR3 region has 15 residues. Germline V lookup: CDR1 SNHLY, CDR2 FYNNEI. Regarding this clonotype: As yet, its antigen is unknown.

This clonotype originated in a human donor with multiple sclerosis. The sample taken for sequencing was CD8+ T cells from PBMCs. The chain links TRBV2 to TRBJ2-7; D perhaps matches TRBD1 (6 bases). This CDR3 is CASNPLRTEPYEQYV. CDR3 nucleotides: TGTGCCAGCAACCCCCTCAGGACAGAGCCCTACGAGCAGTACGTC.